One and the same sample provided the 7 T cell receptor beta chains below, sequenced in a study of blood T cell repertoires in COVID-19. Using immunoSEQ multiplex PCR, the repertoire was profiled, and TCRdb retains in-frame clones only, with some absent. Of about 200,000 clones in the sample, 80% to 90% were seen once. Sequencing used PBMCs or T cells enriched from blood (not recorded which). These TCRs come from a man aged 35-49 years who had recovered from COVID-19.

The genes are TRBV10-3 and TRBJ1-5, with 9 bases identical to TRBD1. V gave up 4 bases and J gave up 7 bases; unmatched junction bases: 5. The CDR3 contains 14 residues. From germline, CDR1 is ENHRY and CDR2 SYGVKD. The CDR3, as DNA: TGTGCCATCAGTGCTACAGGGGGCGAACAGCCCCAGCATTTT. Its protein product is CAISATGGEQPQHF.

This chain links TRBV7-2 with TRBJ2-1, with 7 bases identical to TRBD2. There are 14 residues in the CDR3. J was trimmed by 12 bases and V by 1 base; bases with no gene match: 9. CDR1 SGHTA and CDR2 FQGNSA come from the germline V gene. The CDR3 sequence is CASSLGVAGAMQFF. CDR3 DNA: TGTGCCAGCAGCTTAGGGGTCGCGGGAGCGATGCAGTTCTTC.

This chain joins TRBV7-9 and TRBJ2-1; tentative D call: TRBD1 (8 bases). The V end lost 0 bases, the J end lost 5 bases, and 14 bases lay between the germline ends. The CDR3 totals 16 residues. CDR1 and CDR2 (germline): SEHNR, FQNEAQ (reference sequence). The chain's CDR3 is CASSLAPAGQDNEQFF. The CDR3 DNA reads as TGTGCCAGCAGCTTAGCCCCAGCGGGACAGGACAATGAGCAGTTCTTC.

In DNA form, the CDR3 reads TGTGCCACCAGCCAAGGCAGGGCTGAAGCTTTCTTT. Translated: CATSQGRAEAFF. The V gene is TRBV15, the J gene TRBJ1-1; D may be TRBD1 (5 bases). This CDR3 comprises 12 residues. Trimming shortened V by 5 bases and J by 6 bases, and 10 bases separated the two germline ends. Germline V CDR1 and CDR2: LNHNV, YYDKDF (reference sequence).

CDR3 protein: CASSYNRESGELFF. The CDR3 coding sequence is TGTGCCAGCAGCTACAACAGGGAAAGCGGGGAGCTGTTTTTT. The rearrangement uses TRBV3-1 (or the pseudogene TRBV3-2) and TRBJ2-2; D may be TRBD1 (6 bases). Per the germline V gene, CDR1 is LGHDT and CDR2 is YNNKEL (reference sequence). CDR3 length: 14 residues. Trimming stripped 5 bases from V and 7 bases from J, with 14 bases between.

CDR3 nucleotides: TGTGCCAGCAGTGACCTACAGGGCGAGGGCTCCTACAATGAGCAGTTCTTC. It encodes CASSDLQGEGSYNEQFF. V gene TRBV2 combines with J gene TRBJ2-1, with a possible D match to TRBD1 (6 bases). Germline V gene sequence: CDR1 SNHLY, CDR2 FYNNEI. With 3 bases removed from V and 0 bases from J, the gap between germline ends came to 15 bases. The CDR3 runs to 17 residues.

The rearrangement uses TRBV7-9 and TRBJ2-6; 7 bases map to TRBD1. Trimming took 4 bases from V and 2 from J; bases not matched to a gene: 8. This CDR3 is 17 amino acids long. CDR1 is SEHNR and CDR2 is FQNEAQ in the germline V gene (reference sequence). The CDR3 region is CASSSRDRAPGANVLTF. For the CDR3, the DNA is TGTGCCAGCAGCTCACGCGACAGGGCCCCTGGGGCCAACGTCCTGACTTTC.